These T cell receptor beta chains were read from a single sample in a study of naive and memory T cell subsets. TCRdb re-called the 5' RACE reads through MiXCR, storing one row per CDR3 protein. The sample has roughly 30,000 distinct CDR3 sequences; around 15% are singletons. The receptors were sampled from a female donor in good health. The CDR3 runs from the conserved cysteine through the conserved F or W. The D gene is left open where the match is weak. Only part of the rows carry a size: once, few, many, or a class if the clone is expanded.

j_call clone_size d_call v_call cdr3_nt cdr3_aa
TRBJ2-5 many - TRBV29-1 TGCAGCGTTGATTCCCAGTACTTC CSVDSQYF
TRBJ1-2 few - TRBV18 TGTGCCAGCTCACCACTTGAGCCCAGACAAGGGTACGGAGCTAACTATGGCGACACCTTC CASSPLEPRQGYGANYGDTF
TRBJ2-3 few - TRBV6-5 TGTGCCAGCAGACGTTTGCGGAGGGACCTCGTGGATACGCAGTATTTT CASRRLRRDLVDTQYF
TRBJ2-5 - - TRBV20-1 TGCAGTGCTAGACCAGAAGAGACCCAGTACTTC CSARPEETQYF
TRBJ1-1 few - TRBV5-1 TGCGCCAGCAGCTTGGGGTTCGGGGGTACGAACACTGAAGCTTTCTTT CASSLGFGGTNTEAFF
TRBJ1-1 many - TRBV6-6 TGTGCCAGCATCGGCAACACTGAAGCTTTCTTT CASIGNTEAFF
TRBJ1-1 many - TRBV29-1 TGCAGCGTTGTAAAAGGGCCGAACACTGAAGCTTTCTTT CSVVKGPNTEAFF
TRBJ2-5 few TRBD2 TRBV6-6 TGTGCCAGCAGTTCACCCCCGAGGACTAGCGGGGGGGAAGAGACCCAGTACTTC CASSSPPRTSGGEETQYF
TRBJ1-3 - - TRBV5-1 TGCGCCAGCAGCCCCACCACAAGGCCCACTGGAAACACCATATATTTT CASSPTTRPTGNTIYF
TRBJ1-2 many - TRBV29-1 TGCAGCGAAAGTTATGGCTACACCTTC CSESYGYTF
TRBJ2-1 once TRBD2 TRBV29-1 TGCAGCGTCCCGGGCCCGGGGGGGCCGATCAGTACCTACAATGAGCAGTTCTTC CSVPGPGGPISTYNEQFF
TRBJ1-2 many - TRBV29-1 TGCAGCGTTGCGACGTACTATGGCTACACCTTC CSVATYYGYTF
TRBJ2-7 few - TRBV6-6 TGTGCCAGCAGTTACTTGGGGTATGACGAGCAGTACTTC CASSYLGYDEQYF
TRBJ1-3 many - TRBV4-2 TGTGCCAGCAGCCAAGATCCGCCCTGGACTTTCTCTGGAAACACCATATATTTT CASSQDPPWTFSGNTIYF
TRBJ1-3 many TRBD1 TRBV20-1 TGCAGTGCTAGTGCCGTAGGGGGCTACTCTGGAAACACCATATATTTT CSASAVGGYSGNTIYF
TRBJ2-7 - TRBD1 TRBV27 TGTGCCAGCAGTGTACAGGGGCGGCAAATGGACGAGCAGTACTTC CASSVQGRQMDEQYF